These 5 T cell receptor beta chains share one sample of origin, sequenced in a study of T cells in Graves' hyperthyroidism and ophthalmopathy. Template material for amplifying TCR beta CDR3 regions consisted of RNA transcripts. Carried out on the TCR CDR3, a first-round RT-PCR used the HTBI primer set. TCRdb analysed the multiplex PCR reads with MiXCR anew, one entry per CDR3 protein. This sample has approximately 870,000 distinct CDR3 sequences, with 38% found just once. The sequenced material came from blood. All receptors come from a man aged 18-30 years with Graves' hyperthyroidism.

Points on this clonotype: At one boundary the junction diverges from the germline segment, which might be a read error. V and J are TRBV20-1 and TRBJ1-1; D remains ambiguous. The germline CDR1 and CDR2 sequences are DFQATT and SNEGSKA (reference sequence). The CDR3 loop spans 14 amino acids. CDR3 loop: CSARDIGFEGEAFF. CDR3 sequence (DNA): TGTAGTGCTAGAGATATAGGGTTTGAGGGTGAAGCTTTCTTT.

This clonotype came up many times. The genes are TRBV7-8 and TRBJ1-5, with 8 bases identical to TRBD1. The CDR3 extends over 11 amino acids. With 5 bases clipped from V and 13 bases from J, the junction kept 4 bases outside the gene matches. CDR1 is SGHVS and CDR2 is FQNEAQ in the germline V gene. CDR3 sequence (DNA): TGTGCCAGCAGCCCCGGACAGGGTCAGCATTTT. This translates into CASSPGQGQHF.

This clonotype has a count of ten or more. The chain is built from TRBV9 and TRBJ1-1; D is possibly TRBD1 (5 bases). The CDR3 spans 15 residues. The V and J ends lost 0 bases and 4 bases respectively, with 13 bases between them. Germline CDR1 and CDR2: SGDLS and YYNGEE. The DNA for the CDR3 is TGTGCCAGCAGCGTAGTGGGGGATGGTGGCACTGAAGCTTTCTTT. Translating it yields CASSVVGDGGTEAFF.

The chain joins TRBV5-1 to TRBJ2-1, with D unclear. In germline, CDR1 is SGHRS, CDR2 YFSETQ. This CDR3 is 12 amino acids long. V dropped 4 bases and J dropped 9 bases, with 11 bases sitting between them. The CDR3 sequence: CASSLELAEQFF. The CDR3 DNA follows: TGCGCCAGCAGCCTGGAGCTTGCTGAGCAGTTCTTC.

The chain recombines TRBV10-3 with TRBJ1-6, with D uncertain. The V gene lost 6 bases and the J gene lost 5 bases, with 8 bases spanning the gap. Germline-derived CDR1 and CDR2 are ENHRY and SYGVKD. This CDR3 spans 13 amino acids. The DNA for the CDR3 is TGTGCCATCAGAGGGAGGAATAATTCACCCCTCCACTTT. It translates to CAIRGRNNSPLHF.